Sequencing of this T cell receptor beta chain was carried out in a study of PD-1 blockade in classical Hodgkin lymphoma. The CDR3 loop spans 12 amino acids. Trimming removed 8 bases from V and 5 bases from J, with 9 bases in between. Germline CDR1 reads MNHEY; CDR2 reads SVGAGI. Exposure to brentuximab vedotin varied, and each patient had relapsed following autologous stem cell transplantation. Assay: immunoSEQ multiplex PCR; the TCRdb copy retains only in-frame clones and omits some. The sample has about 22,000 clones, 69% seen once. The chain carries TRBV6-5 and TRBJ2-2; the D is unclear. The sample was peripheral blood mononuclear cells (PBMCs), taken at baseline. The TCR sequence derives from a human donor with classical Hodgkin lymphoma. The CDR3 DNA reads TGTGCCAGCTTTGAGGTAACCGGGGAGCTGTTTTTT. Its translation: CASFEVTGELFF.